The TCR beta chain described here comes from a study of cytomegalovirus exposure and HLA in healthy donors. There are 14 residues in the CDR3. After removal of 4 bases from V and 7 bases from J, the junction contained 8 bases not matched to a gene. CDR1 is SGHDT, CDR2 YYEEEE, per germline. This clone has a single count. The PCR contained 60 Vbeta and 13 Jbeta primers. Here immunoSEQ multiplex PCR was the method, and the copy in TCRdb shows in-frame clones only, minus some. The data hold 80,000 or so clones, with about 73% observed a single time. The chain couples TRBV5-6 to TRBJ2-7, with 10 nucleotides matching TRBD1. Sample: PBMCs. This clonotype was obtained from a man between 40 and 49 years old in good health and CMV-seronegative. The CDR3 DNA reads TGTGCCAGCAGCCCCGGGACAGGGGTGGATGAGCAGTACTTC. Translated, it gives CASSPGTGVDEQYF.